The present entry profiles one TCR beta chain with its context. TCRdb reprocessed the RT-PCR reads with MiXCR, giving one entry per CDR3 protein. Found here are under 950,000 distinct CDR3 sequences, over 20% of them singletons; the top ten hold approximately 10%. The CDR3 covers 15 residues. V was pared by 2 bases and J by 10 bases, with 18 bases between. This entry comes from a study of response to subunit inactivated influenza vaccine. Sequenced here: PBMCs from blood, sampled roughly 5 days after vaccination. J is TRBJ1-5 and V is TRBV12-3 or TRBV12-4; perhaps TRBD1 as D (5 bases). The sequence derives from a middle-aged man who received an inactivated influenza vaccine. The CDR3 DNA follows: TGTGCCAGCAGTTTAATGGGTGGGGGGGTGGAACCCCAGCATTTT. Its protein product is CASSLMGGGVEPQHF.